This TCR beta chain was captured by sequencing in a study of shared clonotypes between healthy human individuals. Study overall: Per-donor plates numbered three CD4 naive, three CD4 memory, two CD8 naive and one CD8 memory.

A remark on this clone: Its antigen remains unidentified.

The V gene end was trimmed by 6 bases and the J gene end by 3 bases; junction bases not matched to a gene: 1. Germline V gene data show CDR1 as MNHNS and CDR2 as SASEGT. This CDR3 has 14 residues. CD45RO-negative cells were positively selected for CCR7, leaving out terminally differentiated effector memory CD45RA+ cells. Nashville, Tennessee was home to all donors, who were Caucasian adults. Here immunoSEQ multiplex PCR was the method, and the copy in TCRdb shows in-frame clones only, minus some. Among roughly 2.1 million clones listed, just over 90% were seen once. General observations from the study: Inspection by rarefaction showed sorted-subset sequencing to be incomplete despite large depth.

Sequenced: naive CD8+ T cells from PBMCs. This clonotype was obtained from a man between 18 and 35 years old in good health. Some clones in this sample may be carry-over from other donors' samples. The rearrangement links TRBV6-1 to TRBJ2-1; 11 bases match TRBD2. The chain's CDR3 is CASRTSGSYNEQFF. The CDR3 DNA follows: TGTGCCAGCAGAACTAGCGGGAGCTACAATGAGCAGTTCTTC.